This T cell receptor (beta chain) was sequenced during a study of blood T cell repertoires in COVID-19. Study in general: There were acute and convalescent COVID-19 samples, and they came from the United States, Italy and Spain. Sources were T cells, B-cell-depleted T cells, or PBMCs; the material itself was cDNA or gDNA.

Under the authors' procedure: Amplifying reference gene primers gave estimates of nucleated cell counts. Repertoires were generated with immunoSEQ multiplex PCR, while TCRdb's copy carries only in-frame clones and drops some. V and J calls and clone size are given by that table; D and trimming were obtained from the DNA. The sample lists approximately 250,000 clones; under 85% were seen once. The sample taken for sequencing was peripheral blood. The receptor's source is a human donor in a cohort sampled during active COVID-19.

CDR3 loop: CASSPGGDEQFF. CDR3 DNA: TGTGCCAGTAGTCCGGGAGGGGATGAGCAGTTCTTC. The chain recombines TRBV19 with TRBJ2-1; 8 nucleotides match TRBD2. Per germline, CDR1 LNHDA and CDR2 SQIVND (reference sequence). The ends lost 5 bases at V and 8 bases at J; junction bases unmatched: 2. This CDR3 has 12 amino acids. Full variable domain (missing parts from reference TRBV19 and TRBJ2-1): DGGITQSPKYLFRKEGQNVTLSCEQNLNHDAMYWYRQDPGQGLRLIYYSQIVNDFQKGDIAEGYSVSREKKESFPLTVTSAQKNPTAFYLCASSPGGDEQFFGPGTRLTVL.